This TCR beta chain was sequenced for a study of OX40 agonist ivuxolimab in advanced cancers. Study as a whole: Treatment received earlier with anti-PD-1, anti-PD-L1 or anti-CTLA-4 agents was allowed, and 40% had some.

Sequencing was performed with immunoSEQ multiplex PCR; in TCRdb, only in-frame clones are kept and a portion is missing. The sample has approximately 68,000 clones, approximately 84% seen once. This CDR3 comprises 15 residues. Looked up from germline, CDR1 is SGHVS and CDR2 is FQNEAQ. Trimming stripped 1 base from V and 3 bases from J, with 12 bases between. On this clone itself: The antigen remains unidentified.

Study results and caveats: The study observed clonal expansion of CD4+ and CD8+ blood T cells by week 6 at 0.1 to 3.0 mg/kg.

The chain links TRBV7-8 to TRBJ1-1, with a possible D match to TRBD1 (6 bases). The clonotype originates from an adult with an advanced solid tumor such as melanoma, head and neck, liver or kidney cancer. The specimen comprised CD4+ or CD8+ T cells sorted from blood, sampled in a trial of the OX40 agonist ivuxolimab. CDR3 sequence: CASSLVVGGDTEAFF. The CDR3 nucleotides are TGTGCCAGCAGCTTAGTAGTGGGGGGCGACACTGAAGCTTTCTTT.